The rows below give T cell receptor beta chains drawn from one sample of a study of Tregs in tolerant kidney transplant recipients. Repertoires were generated with immunoSEQ multiplex PCR, while TCRdb's copy carries only in-frame clones and drops some. This sample has about 81,000 clones, with more than 85% found just once. The sample was CD4+ T cells from blood (PBMCs), taken 24 months after the transplant. The receptor set was obtained from a human patient who received a combined kidney and bone marrow transplant. Part of the T cells may come from the graft donor. Each CDR3 is given with its conserved first and last residue. D genes are given only for firm matches. Size tells how often a clone was seen (once, few, many) or the class of an expanded clone, and some rows leave it out.

D	V	J	size	DNA	CDR3
.	TRBV5-5	TRBJ2-7	.	TGTGCCAGCAGCTTGTATTCCTACGAGCAGTACTTC	CASSLYSYEQYF
TRBD1	TRBV28	TRBJ1-2	once	TGTGCCAGCAGTTCGCAGGGGGCTGGTGGCTACACCTTC	CASSSQGAGGYTF
TRBD1	TRBV5-6	TRBJ2-2	.	TGTGCCAGCAGCCCACTGACAGGGGACACCGGGGAGCTGTTTTTT	CASSPLTGDTGELFF
TRBD2	TRBV9	TRBJ2-3	.	TGTGCCAGCAGCGTAGGTAGCGGGGGGACAGATACGCAGTATTTT	CASSVGSGGTDTQYF
TRBD1	TRBV5-1	TRBJ1-6	.	TGCGCCAGCAGCTTGGAGGGACAGGGTAGGTCACCCCTCCACTTT	CASSLEGQGRSPLHF
TRBD1	TRBV5-4	TRBJ1-2	.	TGTGCCAGCAGCTTCCCTACAGGGGGGAATGGCTACACCTTC	CASSFPTGGNGYTF
.	TRBV10-3	TRBJ1-2	.	TGTGCCATCAGTGTCCCACAGGAAGGGCTGAGATATGGCTACACCTTC	CAISVPQEGLRYGYTF
.	TRBV7-9	TRBJ2-1	.	TGTGCCAGCAGCTCCCGGAGCGGCAAAACCCCCCACGCGTTCTTC	CASSSRSGKTPHAFF
TRBD1	TRBV5-1	TRBJ2-1	once	TGCGCCAGCTGCTTAGGACAGGGATACAATGAGCAGTTCTTC	CASCLGQGYNEQFF
.	TRBV12-5	TRBJ2-3	.	TGTGCTAGTGGTGGAGACCAGGGATCGTCCAGCACAGATACGCAGTATTTT	CASGGDQGSSSTDTQYF
.	TRBV18	TRBJ1-4	.	TGTGCCAGCTCACCACCCGTCGGGGGGGCGAGTGAAAAACTGTTTTTT	CASSPPVGGASEKLFF
TRBD2	TRBV7-2	TRBJ2-4	.	TGTGCCAGCAGCTTACAGCGGGGGGGCGGAGACATTCAGTACTTC	CASSLQRGGGDIQYF
.	TRBV6-5	TRBJ1-5	.	TGTGCCGTGGGCAGGGATAGCAATCAGCCCCAGCATTTT	CAVGRDSNQPQHF
TRBD2	TRBV18	TRBJ2-2	.	TGTGCCAGCTCACCACCCGGCCGCGGGAGAAGTTTCAGGGCCGGGGAGCTGTTTTTT	CASSPPGRGRSFRAGELFF
.	TRBV11-3	TRBJ1-1	.	TGTGCCAGCAGCTTATCAGGGTCGAACACTGAAGCTTTCTTT	CASSLSGSNTEAFF
.	TRBV28	TRBJ1-5	.	TGTGCCAGCAGTTTAGTGGGGGGGAGCAATCAGCCCCAGCATTTT	CASSLVGGSNQPQHF
TRBD1	TRBV12-5	TRBJ2-3	.	TGTGCTAGTGGTTGGGGACAGGGGTCAGATACGCAGTATTTT	CASGWGQGSDTQYF
TRBD2	TRBV19	TRBJ2-1	.	TGTGCCTCGCGGACTAGCGGGAGGACCGGTGAGCAGTTCTTC	CASRTSGRTGEQFF
.	TRBV7-9	TRBJ2-7	.	TGTGCCAGCAGCTTCTTCGGGAGTGGAATCTACGAGCAGTACTTC	CASSFFGSGIYEQYF
.	TRBV11-3	TRBJ1-1	.	TGTGCCAGCAGCTTTGGGACAACGGGTGAAGCTTTCTTT	CASSFGTTGEAFF